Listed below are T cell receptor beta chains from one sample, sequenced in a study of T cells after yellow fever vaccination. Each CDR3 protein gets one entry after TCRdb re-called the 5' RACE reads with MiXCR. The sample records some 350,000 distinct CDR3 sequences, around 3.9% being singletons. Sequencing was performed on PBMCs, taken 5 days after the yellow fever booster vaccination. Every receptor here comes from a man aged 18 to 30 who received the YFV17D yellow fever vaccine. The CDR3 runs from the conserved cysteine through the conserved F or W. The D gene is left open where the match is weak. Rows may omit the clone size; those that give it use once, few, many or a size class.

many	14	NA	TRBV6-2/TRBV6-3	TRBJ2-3	TGTGCCAGCAGTTATACAGGGAGCACAGATACGCAGTATTTT	CASSYTGSTDTQYF
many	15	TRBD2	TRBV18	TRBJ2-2	TGTGCCAGCTCCCTCCTAGCGGGGAACACCGGGGAGCTGTTTTTT	CASSLLAGNTGELFF
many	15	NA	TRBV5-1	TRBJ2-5	TGCGCCAGCAGCTTGGATTTCTCCTCGGGAGAGACCCAGTACTTC	CASSLDFSSGETQYF
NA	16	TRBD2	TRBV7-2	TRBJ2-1	TGTGCCAGCAGCTTACCCTACCAGCGGGGGGGTCCTGAGCAGTTCTTC	CASSLPYQRGGPEQFF
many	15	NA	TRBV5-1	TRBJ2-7	TGCGCCAGCAGCTTGGACGGGGTGGGGTCCTACGAGCAGTACTTC	CASSLDGVGSYEQYF
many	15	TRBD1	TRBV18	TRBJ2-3	TGTGCCAGCTCACCTCAGGGGGCCCACACAGATACGCAGTATTTT	CASSPQGAHTDTQYF
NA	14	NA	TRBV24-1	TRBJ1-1	TGTGCCACCAGTTACTGGCTCAGGAACACTGAAGCTTTCTTT	CATSYWLRNTEAFF
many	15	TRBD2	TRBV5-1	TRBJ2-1	TGCGCCAGCAGCTTGAGGGCTAGCGGGGTCGATGAGCAGTTCTTC	CASSLRASGVDEQFF
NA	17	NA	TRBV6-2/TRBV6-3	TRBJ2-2	TGTGCCAGCAGTTACTCGATTTGGGGGCCGAACACCGGGGAGCTGTTTTTT	CASSYSIWGPNTGELFF
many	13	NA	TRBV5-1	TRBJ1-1	TGCGCCAGCAGCTTGGTCACTAACACTGAAGCTTTCTTT	CASSLVTNTEAFF
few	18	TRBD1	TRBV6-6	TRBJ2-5	TGTGCCAGCAGTTACGGCCGGTGGGGACAGCCTTCCCAAGAGACCCAGTACTTC	CASSYGRWGQPSQETQYF
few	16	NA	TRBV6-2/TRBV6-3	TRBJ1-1	TGTGCCAGCAGTTCCGTTCGAGTGGTTGCAATCGCTGAAGCTTTCTTT	CASSSVRVVAIAEAFF
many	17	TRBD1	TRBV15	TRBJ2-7	TGTGCCACCAGCAGAGATCTTACAGGGGCAGGTTCCTACGAGCAGTACTTC	CATSRDLTGAGSYEQYF
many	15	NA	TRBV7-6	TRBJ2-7	TGTGCCAGCAGCTTAGCGCTGGGACCTAGGGGGGAGCAGTACTTC	CASSLALGPRGEQYF
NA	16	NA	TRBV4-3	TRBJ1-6	TGCGCCAGCAGCCAAGAGTATGGGAGGGGAAATTCACCCCTCCACTTT	CASSQEYGRGNSPLHF
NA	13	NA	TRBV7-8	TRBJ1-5	TGTGCCAGCAGCTTACAACGTAATCAGCCCCAGCATTTT	CASSLQRNQPQHF
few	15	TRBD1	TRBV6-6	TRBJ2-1	TGTGCCAGCGGCGGTGCGACAGGGGGCATGAATGAGCAGTTCTTC	CASGGATGGMNEQFF
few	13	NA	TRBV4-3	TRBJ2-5	TGCGCCAGCAGCCAAGATTCTTGGGAGACCCAGTACTTC	CASSQDSWETQYF
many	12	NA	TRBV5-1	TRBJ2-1	TGCGCCAGCAGCTTAACAGGTGGCGAGCAGTTCTTC	CASSLTGGEQFF
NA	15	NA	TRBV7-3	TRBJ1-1	TGTGCCAGCAGCCAGAGAGGGGGGAGGTACACTGAAGCTTTCTTT	CASSQRGGRYTEAFF
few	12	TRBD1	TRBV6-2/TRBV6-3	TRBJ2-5	TGTGCCAGCGAGACAGGGGCAGAGACCCAGTACTTC	CASETGAETQYF
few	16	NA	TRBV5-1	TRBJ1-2	TGCGCCAGCAGCTTCAGAAGCCCCCGGGGGAGCTATGGCTACACCTTC	CASSFRSPRGSYGYTF
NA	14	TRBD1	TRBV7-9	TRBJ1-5	TGTGCCAGCAGCTATGGACAGGGTTATCAGCCCCAGCATTTT	CASSYGQGYQPQHF
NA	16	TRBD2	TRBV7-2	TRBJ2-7	TGTGCCAGCAGCCTTGCTAGCGGGGGGTCCCCCTACGAGCAGTACTTC	CASSLASGGSPYEQYF